A single sample is the source of the 11 T cell receptor beta chains below, sequenced in a study of T cell responses to AZD1222 COVID-19 vaccine. Here immunoSEQ multiplex PCR was the method, and the copy in TCRdb shows in-frame clones only, minus some. Of under 150,000 clones detected, just over 90% appear once; the ten largest clones hold about 1.8%. The specimen was peripheral blood, collected 28 days after the second AZD1222 dose. The origin of the receptors is an adult who received the AZD1222 COVID-19 vaccine.

This clone was seen only once. This rearrangement joins TRBV5-4 to TRBJ1-1; 7 nucleotides agree with TRBD1. Germline V CDR1 and CDR2: SGHNT, YYREEE (reference sequence). V lost 4 bases, J lost 5 bases, and 8 bases stayed unmatched. This CDR3 region has 14 residues. The CDR3 DNA is TGTGCCAGCAGCCTGAGGGGGCGCGAGACTGAAGCTTTCTTT. Amino acids: CASSLRGRETEAFF.

The chain is built from TRBV9 and TRBJ1-2; 7 bases align to TRBD1. The CDR3 has 14 amino acids. The V segment lost 0 bases and the J segment 7 bases; nucleotides outside the gene matches: 6. Per the germline V gene, CDR1 is SGDLS and CDR2 is YYNGEE. The CDR3: CASSVALTGAGYTF. DNA for the CDR3: TGTGCCAGCAGCGTAGCCCTAACAGGGGCTGGCTACACCTTC.

In its sample, this clone was seen a few times. The CDR3 sequence: CASSHGTAYEQYF. As DNA, the CDR3 is TGCGCCAGCAGCCACGGGACAGCGTACGAGCAGTACTTC. The chain recombines TRBV5-1 with TRBJ2-7, with 7 bases identical to TRBD1. The CDR3 spans 13 residues. Losses at the gene ends were 4 bases for V and 4 bases for J; bases not matched to a gene: 5. CDR1 is SGHRS and CDR2 is YFSETQ in the germline V gene.

This clone was recorded once. V is TRBV5-6 and J is TRBJ2-5, with 7 bases that match TRBD1. Per germline, CDR1 SGHDT and CDR2 YYEEEE. The CDR3 loop spans 17 amino acids. V trimming: 4 bases; J trimming: 5 bases; junction bases outside the gene matches: 17. The CDR3 loop reads CASSPGIYEGAGETQYF. CDR3 DNA sequence: TGTGCCAGCAGCCCCGGGATATACGAGGGGGCTGGGGAGACCCAGTACTTC.

The genes are TRBV29-1 and TRBJ1-1; D possibly corresponds to TRBD1 (6 bases). This CDR3 is 13 amino acids long. Trimming took off 6 bases at V and 4 bases at J, with 15 bases between the two ends. Per germline, CDR1 SQVTM and CDR2 ANQGSEA. CDR3 amino acids: CSVGAGVGTEAFF. The CDR3 coding sequence is TGCAGCGTAGGGGCAGGGGTCGGCACTGAAGCTTTCTTT.

The chain is built from TRBV24-1 and TRBJ1-2; D not certain. This CDR3 has 13 amino acids. Germline V gene sequence: CDR1 KGHDR, CDR2 SFDVKD. V was trimmed by 1 base and J by 5 bases, leaving 7 bases between them. The CDR3 DNA reads as TGTGCCACCAGTGATTTTCGACTTTATGGCTACACCTTC. Its translation is CATSDFRLYGYTF.

CDR3 protein: CASSLVAPVGEQYF. The CDR3 DNA reads as TGTGCCAGCAGCTTGGTCGCCCCGGTCGGCGAGCAGTACTTC. This sequence joins TRBV5-6 and TRBJ2-7; D gene unclear. V dropped 0 bases and J dropped 6 bases, with 13 bases sitting between them. The CDR3 totals 14 residues. The germline V gene has CDR1 SGHDT and CDR2 YYEEEE.

The rearrangement uses TRBV5-4 and TRBJ2-2, with 11 bases aligning to TRBD2. The V and J ends lost 4 bases and 5 bases, in that order; junction bases with no gene match: 10. Per the germline V gene, CDR1 is SGHNT and CDR2 is YYREEE (reference sequence). The CDR3 extends over 17 amino acids. The CDR3 reads CASSRSGTSGITGELFF. As DNA, the CDR3 is TGTGCCAGCAGCAGGTCCGGGACTAGCGGAATTACCGGGGAGCTGTTTTTT.

V usage is TRBV24-1 and J usage is TRBJ2-4; TRBD2 aligns across 12 bases. Germline values: CDR1 KGHDR, CDR2 SFDVKD. This CDR3 is 20 amino acids long. J lost 0 bases, V lost 3 bases, and 11 bases had no gene match. The CDR3 spells CATSDPNRLAGDLAKNIQYF. CDR3 DNA: TGTGCCACCAGTGATCCCAATCGACTAGCGGGAGACTTAGCCAAAAACATTCAGTACTTC.

The chain links TRBV2 to TRBJ2-2; no clear D gene. Trimming stripped 8 bases from V and 1 base from J, with 5 bases between. There are 12 residues in the CDR3. Germline V CDR1 and CDR2: SNHLY, FYNNEI. CDR3 sequence: CASGGNTGELFF. Written as DNA, the CDR3 is TGTGCCAGCGGCGGGAACACCGGGGAGCTGTTTTTT.

V gene TRBV7-9 combines with J gene TRBJ1-5; D call uncertain. From germline, CDR1 is SEHNR and CDR2 FQNEAQ (reference sequence). The CDR3 totals 12 residues. Trimming stripped 5 bases from V and 6 bases from J, with 8 bases between. CDR3 nucleotides: TGTGCCAGCAGCCGGGAGGGTCAGCCCCAGCATTTT. This gives the protein CASSREGQPQHF.